These 29 T cell receptor beta chains were sequenced from one sample in a study of T cell changes during pregnancy in multiple sclerosis (dated by TCRdb to about 2019). The method was the immunoSEQ multiplex PCR assay. Sourced from immuneACCESS, this table was stored by TCRdb with only in-frame sequences that have V and J called. A share of the clones is absent; for the studies checked, an unresolved V gene accounts for under half, and the remainder has no known explanation. This sample holds fewer than 75,000 clones; 80% to 95% were observed only once. Jointly, the top ten make up almost 1.5% of the sample. Sequences were derived from peripheral blood, sampled in the second trimester of pregnancy. Source of these receptors: a female donor with multiple sclerosis, enrolled in a pregnancy study.

J is TRBJ2-7 and V is TRBV6-5, with D perhaps TRBD2 (6 bases). Germline V gene data show CDR1 as MNHEY and CDR2 as SVGAGI. Trimming took 2 bases from V and 1 from J, leaving 12 bases between them. The CDR3 runs to 15 residues. CDR3 in DNA: TGTGCCAGCAGTTACGACACACGGGGGTCCTACGAGCAGTACTTC. Amino acid sequence: CASSYDTRGSYEQYF.

The chain carries TRBV5-1 and TRBJ1-1; unclear D gene. The CDR3 loop spans 14 amino acids. V was pared by 1 base and J by 6 bases, with 13 bases between. Germline loops: CDR1 SGHRS, CDR2 YFSETQ. The CDR3 DNA sequence: TGCGCCAGCAGCTTGAGTAATCGGTACCCTGAAGCTTTCTTT. Protein product: CASSLSNRYPEAFF. Supplemented by reference TRBV5-1 and TRBJ1-1, the full variable domain reads KAGVTQTPRYLIKTRGQQVTLSCSPISGHRSVSWYQQTPGQGLQFLFEYFSETQRNKGNFPGRFSGRQFSNSRSEMNVSTLELGDSALYLCASSLSNRYPEAFFGQGTRLTVV.

This chain connects TRBV18 to TRBJ2-7; possibly TRBD1 for D (5 bases). The CDR3 is 16 residues long. Per germline, CDR1 KGHSH and CDR2 LQKENI. The germline V and J ends were trimmed by 2 bases and 1 base, with 15 bases remaining between them. The CDR3: CASSPYRTADSYEQYF. The DNA of the CDR3 is TGTGCCAGCTCACCATACAGGACCGCCGATTCCTACGAGCAGTACTTC.

The chain couples TRBV7-6 to TRBJ2-1; D is perhaps TRBD2 (7 bases). The CDR3 length is 15 residues. Trimming took 0 bases from V and 7 from J, leaving 13 bases between them. From germline, CDR1 is SGHVS and CDR2 FNYEAQ. The CDR3 loop is CASSLALGGRNEQFF. DNA for the CDR3: TGTGCCAGCAGCTTAGCTCTGGGGGGGCGGAATGAGCAGTTCTTC.

The V call is TRBV7-2, the J call TRBJ1-3; D not resolved. Germline V gene data show CDR1 as SGHTA and CDR2 as FQGNSA. Trimming left V 1 base short and J 0 bases short, with 7 bases between. This CDR3 comprises 15 residues. The CDR3 DNA reads TGTGCCAGCAGCTTAGGCGCGTCCTCTGGAAACACCATATATTTT. Protein: CASSLGASSGNTIYF.

The chain links TRBV2 to TRBJ2-1, with 13 bases that match TRBD2. CDR1 and CDR2 from the germline V gene are SNHLY and FYNNEI. The CDR3 has 15 amino acids. After removal of 4 bases from V and 10 bases from J, the junction contained 7 bases not matched to a gene. The chain's CDR3 is CASSVELAGGREQFF. DNA of the CDR3: TGTGCCAGCAGTGTAGAACTAGCGGGAGGGCGCGAGCAGTTCTTC.

This chain connects TRBV30 to TRBJ1-2, with D tentatively TRBD1 (5 bases). V lost 1 base, J lost 6 bases, and 12 bases lay in between. Germline loops: CDR1 GTSNPN, CDR2 SVGIG (reference sequence). The CDR3 is made up of 13 amino acids. CDR3 sequence: CAWSEGWGDGYTF. DNA of the CDR3: TGTGCCTGGAGTGAGGGGTGGGGGGATGGCTACACCTTC.

The count of this clone is one. The J gene is TRBJ1-6, the V gene TRBV7-2; 9 nucleotides match TRBD1. Looked up from germline, CDR1 is SGHTA and CDR2 is FQGNSA. The CDR3 covers 16 residues. The ends lost 5 bases at V and 9 bases at J; junction bases unmatched: 11. The CDR3 DNA sequence: TGTGCCAGCAGCAAAAACCCGGGACAGGGTTTTTCACCCCTCCACTTT. Translation: CASSKNPGQGFSPLHF.

The chain links TRBV30 to TRBJ1-6; the D is unclear. V shed 3 bases and J shed 8 bases, with 5 bases lying between them. CDR1 and CDR2 (germline): GTSNPN, SVGIG (reference sequence). This CDR3 is built from 11 residues. Here the CDR3 reads CAWREDSPLHF. For the CDR3, the DNA is TGTGCCTGGAGGGAGGATTCACCCCTCCACTTT.

This clone appeared many times. This chain links TRBV29-1 with TRBJ1-1, with D unclear. Per the germline V gene, CDR1 is SQVTM and CDR2 is ANQGSEA. CDR3 length: 11 amino acids. Trimming took 7 bases from V and 4 from J, leaving 10 bases between them. The CDR3 nucleotides read TGCAGCGCGGAGGTGTCCACTGAAGCTTTCTTT. Amino acid sequence: CSAEVSTEAFF. Looking up the rest from reference TRBV29-1 and TRBJ1-1 gives the full variable domain: SAVISQKPSRDICQRGTSLTIQCQVDSQVTMMFWYRQQPGQSLTLIATANQGSEATYESGFVIDKFPISRPNLTFSTLTVSNMSPEDSSIYLCSAEVSTEAFFGQGTRLTVV.

The V and J genes are TRBV5-1 and TRBJ1-1; D remains ambiguous. Germline V gene lookup returns CDR1 SGHRS and CDR2 YFSETQ. CDR3 length equals 14 residues. The ends were cut back, 2 bases at V and 1 base at J, with 9 bases in the middle. CDR3 nucleotide sequence: TGCGCCAGCAGCTTTTGGGAGGCGAACACTGAAGCTTTCTTT. It encodes CASSFWEANTEAFF.

This chain uses TRBV7-2 with TRBJ2-5, with 7 bases matching TRBD2. After removal of 8 bases from V and 4 bases from J, the junction contained 16 bases not matched to a gene. The CDR3 length is 16 residues. The germline gives CDR1 SGHTA, CDR2 FQGNSA. The CDR3 is CASGLTQAGVGETQYF. The CDR3 region has the DNA TGTGCCAGCGGACTAACGCAGGCGGGAGTGGGAGAGACCCAGTACTTC.

The chain joins TRBV7-2 to TRBJ1-5; 7 nucleotides align to TRBD1. Germline V gives CDR1 SGHTA, CDR2 FQGNSA. V lost 3 bases, J lost 4 bases, and 6 bases stayed unmatched. There are 15 residues in the CDR3. The DNA of the CDR3 is TGTGCCAGCAGCTTTAGACAGGGCTCAAATCAGCCCCAGCATTTT. Its translation is CASSFRQGSNQPQHF.

The chain carries TRBV5-5 and TRBJ1-2; D is unresolved. V lost 1 base and J lost 0, with 10 bases in between. The V gene's germline CDR1 is SGHKS and CDR2 YYEKEE (reference sequence). The CDR3 is 15 residues long. Written as DNA, the CDR3 is TGTGCCAGCAGCTTGTTGCACGCAGCTAACTATGGCTACACCTTC. It translates to CASSLLHAANYGYTF. Using reference TRBV5-5 and TRBJ1-2 for the parts outside the CDR3, the full variable domain is DAGVTQSPTHLIKTRGQQVTLRCSPISGHKSVSWYQQVLGQGPQFIFQYYEKEERGRGNFPDRFSARQFPNYSSELNVNALLLGDSALYLCASSLLHAANYGYTFGSGTRLTVV.

Only a few counts were recorded for this clone. The chain combines TRBV19 with TRBJ2-2, with D maybe TRBD1 (5 bases). This CDR3 has 14 amino acids. Trimming pared 6 bases from V and 1 base from J, leaving 9 bases between. Germline V gene data show CDR1 as LNHDA and CDR2 as SQIVND (reference sequence). For the CDR3, the DNA is TGTGCCAGTAGGACAGAACAGAACACCGGGGAGCTGTTTTTT. Protein: CASRTEQNTGELFF.

The chain joins TRBV12-5 to TRBJ2-7; 10 bases agree with TRBD1. Germline V lookup: CDR1 LGHNT, CDR2 FRNRAP. The CDR3 is 19 residues long. Trimming removed 2 bases from V and 0 bases from J; junction bases left unmatched: 13. CDR3 sequence reads: CASGLPFLPGQGSSYEQYF. For the CDR3, the DNA is TGTGCTAGTGGTTTGCCTTTCTTACCGGGACAGGGGTCCTCCTACGAGCAGTACTTC.

This sequence joins TRBV19 and TRBJ2-5, with 8 bases aligning to TRBD2. CDR3 length: 14 amino acids. With 5 bases clipped from V and 7 bases from J, the junction kept 9 bases outside the gene matches. CDR1 LNHDA and CDR2 SQIVND come from the germline V gene (reference sequence). DNA for the CDR3: TGTGCCAGTAGTGGGACGGGGGGGGTCGGGACCCAGTACTTC. Protein: CASSGTGGVGTQYF.

CDR3 DNA: TGTGCCAGCAGACTTAGCCCAGCGGGATTCACCGGGGAGCTGTTTTTT. This sequence encodes CASRLSPAGFTGELFF. V and J are TRBV7-2 and TRBJ2-2; 7 positions agree with TRBD2. The CDR3 has 16 amino acids. V lost 6 bases to trimming and J lost 4 bases; unmatched junction nucleotides: 11. The germline V gene has CDR1 SGHTA and CDR2 FQGNSA.

V usage is TRBV5-4 and J usage is TRBJ2-7, with 10 bases that match TRBD2. This CDR3 has 16 amino acids. Germline-derived CDR1 and CDR2 are SGHNT and YYREEE (reference sequence). After removal of 2 bases from V and 2 bases from J, the junction contained 7 bases not matched to a gene. The CDR3 DNA reads as TGTGCCAGCAGCTTAGAACGACTAGCGGGCCCCTACGAGCAGTACTTC. Protein product: CASSLERLAGPYEQYF.

With regard to this clone: Germline is not matched at one junction end, which may reflect a read error. For the CDR3, the DNA is TGTGCCAGCAGCATTAGCGGGAGCTCCCACGAGCAGTACTTC. Its translation: CASSISGSSHEQYF. J is TRBJ2-7 and V is TRBV7-2; 9 nucleotides align to TRBD2. There are 14 residues in the CDR3. CDR1 is SGHTA and CDR2 is FQGNSA in the germline V gene.

The rearrangement uses TRBV5-1 and TRBJ1-1; no clear D. This CDR3 has 12 amino acids. Trimming shortened V by 2 bases and J by 2 bases, and 4 bases separated the two germline ends. Germline loops: CDR1 SGHRS, CDR2 YFSETQ. Written as DNA, the CDR3 is TGCGCCAGCAGCTTCAGTAACACTGAAGCTTTCTTT. Translation gives CASSFSNTEAFF.

This chain joins TRBV7-2 and TRBJ1-2; TRBD1 agrees at 7 bases. The CDR3 sequence is 12 residues long. Germline V CDR1 and CDR2: SGHTA, FQGNSA. After removal of 2 bases from V and 8 bases from J, the junction contained 2 bases not matched to a gene. In DNA form, the CDR3 reads TGTGCCAGCAGCTTAATGGGACAGGGCTACACCTTC. This translates into CASSLMGQGYTF. The full variable domain, its missing parts supplied by reference TRBV7-2 and TRBJ1-2, is GAGVSQSPSNKVTEKGKDVELRCDPISGHTALYWYRQSLGQGLEFLIYFQGNSAPDKSGLPSDRFSAERTGGSVSTLTIQRTQQEDSAVYLCASSLMGQGYTFGSGTRLTVV.

Worth noting for this clone: At one of its ends the junction is not consistent with the germline gene, which may arise from a read error. This sample includes further DNA sequences coding for the same CDR3. The chain links TRBV7-9 to TRBJ1-2, with 8 bases fitting TRBD1. From germline, CDR1 is SEHNR and CDR2 FQNEAQ (reference sequence). The CDR3 loop spans 17 amino acids. The CDR3, as DNA: TGTGCCAGCAGCTCGTCCGCACAGGGGGGTGGCGGCTATGGCTACACTTTC. Its protein product is CASSSSAQGGGGYGYTF.

This clone was detected only once. This rearrangement joins TRBV6-1 to TRBJ1-3; D remains unclear. In germline, CDR1 is MNHNS, CDR2 SASEGT. The CDR3 extends over 13 amino acids. Deletions cut 6 bases from V and 3 bases from J, with 9 bases between. This CDR3 is CASRIPFGNTIYF. CDR3 nucleotide sequence: TGTGCCAGCAGAATCCCTTTTGGAAACACCATATATTTT.

The gene calls are TRBV5-1 and TRBJ1-1; 7 positions agree with TRBD1. With 2 bases clipped from V and 8 bases from J, the junction kept 6 bases outside the gene matches. CDR3 length: 13 residues. Per germline, CDR1 SGHRS and CDR2 YFSETQ. The CDR3 DNA reads TGCGCCAGCAGCTTAACAGGGGCGCGGGAAGCTTTCTTT. Translation: CASSLTGAREAFF.

The sample holds a few counts of this clone. The chain employs TRBV7-9 and TRBJ1-2, with unresolved D. The CDR3 has 15 amino acids. Trimming cost V 1 base and J 3 bases, with 12 bases left between them. The germline CDR1 and CDR2 sequences are SEHNR and FQNEAQ (reference sequence). The DNA of the CDR3 is TGTGCCAGCAGCTTAGATGAACCGGCGGACTATGGCTACACCTTC. It translates to CASSLDEPADYGYTF.

J is TRBJ2-3 and V is TRBV4-3, with TRBD2 identical over 8 bases. CDR3 length equals 17 residues. V was clipped by 3 bases and J by 1 base; unmatched bases: 9. Germline V lookup: CDR1 LGHNA, CDR2 YSLEER. CDR3 loop: CASSHELTSVGTDTQYF. DNA of the CDR3: TGCGCCAGCAGCCATGAATTGACTAGCGTCGGCACAGATACGCAGTATTTT.

The V call is TRBV10-2, the J call TRBJ1-2; TRBD1 aligns across 8 bases. The length of the CDR3 is 16 residues. Looked up from germline, CDR1 is WSHSY and CDR2 is SAAADI. Trimming removed 8 bases from V and 0 bases from J; junction bases left unmatched: 11. The CDR3 DNA is TGCGCCAGCCAGCCACAGGGGGTCCTAGCTAACTATGGCTACACCTTC. Protein sequence: CASQPQGVLANYGYTF.

Note on this clone: It is unclear where the CDR3 begins or ends on the DNA, so no DNA is shown, and the CDR3 is as TCRdb lists it. The gene calls are TRBV19 and TRBJ1-2. The CDR3 has 14 amino acids, counting both end residues. The germline gives CDR1 LNHDA, CDR2 SQIVND (reference sequence). This CDR3 reads CASSILAADYGYTF.